The 31 T cell receptor beta chains below were found in one sample sequenced in a study of T cell repertoires in cytomegalovirus infection. TCRdb re-called the reads with MiXCR, one entry per CDR3 protein. This table holds 900,000 to 950,000 distinct CDR3 sequences, roughly 30% found once. These TCRs' antigens remain unknown. The sample here was cultured CD8+ T cells from PBMCs, taken from culture after CMV antigen stimulation. The source of these receptors is a human donor in good health (CMV status not recorded). Some clones in this sample may be carry-over from other donors' samples.

Comment on this clonotype: A much bigger clone sits one base away, suggesting this may be a read error. J is TRBJ2-1 and V is TRBV6-6; TRBD1 is a possible D gene (5 bases). CDR1 is MNHNY, CDR2 SVGAGI, per germline (reference sequence). With 0 bases removed from V and 2 bases from J, the gap between germline ends came to 11 bases. The CDR3 extends over 16 amino acids. The CDR3 loop is CASSYSVGPTYNEQFF. In DNA, the CDR3 is TGTGCCAGCAGTTACTCAGTGGGGCCGACCTACAATGAGCAGTTCTTC.

The chain employs TRBV6-6 and TRBJ2-7, with a possible D match to TRBD1 (5 bases). Germline assignment: CDR1 MNHNY and CDR2 SVGAGI (reference sequence). The CDR3 runs to 13 residues. Trimming took off 6 bases at V and 5 bases at J, with 14 bases between the two ends. The CDR3 spells CASRSNRSDEQYF. The CDR3 nucleotides read TGTGCCAGCAGGAGCAACAGGAGCGACGAGCAGTACTTC.

This clonotype showed up just a few times. V and J are TRBV24-1 and TRBJ1-1; D remains ambiguous. CDR1 KGHDR and CDR2 SFDVKD come from the germline V gene. The V end lost 2 bases, the J end lost 7 bases, and 7 bases lay between the germline ends. This CDR3 contains 12 residues. This chain's CDR3 is CATSDSDGEAFF. As DNA, the CDR3 is TGTGCCACCAGTGATTCTGACGGTGAAGCTTTCTTT.

This clonotype turned up a few times. This rearrangement joins TRBV7-8 to TRBJ2-3; D is perhaps TRBD2 (5 bases). V was cut by 5 bases and J by 5 bases, with 17 bases left in between. This CDR3 spans 15 amino acids. The germline CDR1 and CDR2 sequences are SGHVS and FQNEAQ. This CDR3 is CASSPPGLYLDTQYF. Written as DNA, the CDR3 is TGTGCCAGCAGCCCCCCCGGACTTTACTTAGATACGCAGTATTTT.

The V call is TRBV27, the J call TRBJ1-4; weak D call: TRBD1 (5 bases). The CDR3 runs to 11 residues. The germline CDR1 and CDR2 sequences are MNHEY and SMNVEV (reference sequence). V was pared by 8 bases and J by 12 bases, with 13 bases between. In nucleotides, the CDR3 is TGTGCCAGCGGCCTCGGGGGACAACTGTTTTTT. As protein: CASGLGGQLFF.

This clonotype was seen a few times. The rearrangement uses TRBV19 and TRBJ1-5; 11 bases match TRBD1. V shed 10 bases and J 2 bases; nucleotides not matched to a gene: 10. In germline, CDR1 is LNHDA, CDR2 SQIVND (reference sequence). This CDR3 has 16 amino acids. The CDR3, as DNA: TGTGCCACAGGACAGGGGGCCAAGTCTGGCAATCAGCCCCAGCATTTT. Residues: CATGQGAKSGNQPQHF. Full variable domain (remainder filled in from reference TRBV19 and TRBJ1-5): DGGITQSPKYLFRKEGQNVTLSCEQNLNHDAMYWYRQDPGQGLRLIYYSQIVNDFQKGDIAEGYSVSREKKESFPLTVTSAQKNPTAFYLCATGQGAKSGNQPQHFGDGTRLSIL.

The chain links TRBV11-2 to TRBJ2-6, with a possible D match to TRBD2 (6 bases). Germline CDR1 SGHAT, CDR2 FQNNGV. V lost 5 bases and J lost 2, with 16 bases in between. This CDR3 contains 17 residues. CDR3 region: CASSPWRVSAGANVLTF. CDR3 in DNA: TGTGCCAGCAGCCCTTGGAGGGTTAGCGCTGGGGCCAACGTCCTGACTTTC.

There are a few counts of this clonotype. This chain uses TRBV27 with TRBJ1-1; 7 bases agree with TRBD1. Germline CDR1 reads MNHEY; CDR2 reads SMNVEV (reference sequence). This CDR3 comprises 13 residues. V lost 4 bases to trimming and J lost 6 bases; unmatched junction nucleotides: 5. The CDR3 DNA follows: TGTGCCAGCAGTTGGGGGACAGCAGCTGAAGCTTTCTTT. It is translated as CASSWGTAAEAFF.

The sample holds a few counts of this clonotype. The chain carries TRBV7-8 and TRBJ1-3; no clear D gene. Trimming took 0 bases from V and 0 from J, leaving 6 bases between them. The V gene's germline CDR1 is SGHVS and CDR2 FQNEAQ. The CDR3 loop spans 15 amino acids. In nucleotides, the CDR3 is TGTGCCAGCAGCTTAGCGGCAGTCTCTGGAAACACCATATATTTT. Encoded protein: CASSLAAVSGNTIYF.

V usage is TRBV27 and J usage is TRBJ2-3, with TRBD2 identical over 8 bases. The V gene's germline CDR1 is MNHEY and CDR2 SMNVEV (reference sequence). The V and J ends lost 4 bases and 5 bases, in that order; junction bases with no gene match: 5. This CDR3 spans 14 amino acids. CDR3 bases: TGTGCCAGCAGTTCAGCGGGGGCCTTAGATACGCAGTATTTT. Encoded protein: CASSSAGALDTQYF.

As for this clonotype: At one of its ends the junction is not consistent with the germline gene, which may arise from a read error. The V call is TRBV28, the J call TRBJ1-2, with D possibly TRBD1 on 6 matching bases. The CDR3 is made up of 13 amino acids. Germline V gene sequence: CDR1 MDHEN, CDR2 SYDVKM. The CDR3 spells CASSPTGLDGCTF. The CDR3 DNA sequence: TGTGCCAGCAGCCCTACAGGGTTAGATGGCTGCACCTTC.

CDR3 nucleotides: TGTGCCAGCAGTAGGGGACCTAGCGGGGGGCCCTACAATGAGCAGTTCTTC. Encoded protein: CASSRGPSGGPYNEQFF. The chain combines TRBV6-2 or TRBV6-3 with TRBJ2-1; 11 bases align to TRBD2. The CDR3 length is 17 residues. The germline V gene encodes CDR1 MNHEY and CDR2 SVGEGT. V was clipped by 5 bases and J by 2 bases; unmatched bases: 8.

V and J are TRBV19 and TRBJ1-5; TRBD1 matches at 7 bases. V was clipped by 6 bases and J by 5 bases; unmatched bases: 10. This CDR3 is 15 amino acids long. In germline, CDR1 is LNHDA, CDR2 SQIVND (reference sequence). The CDR3 spells CASSLIRDRHQPQHF. CDR3 sequence (DNA): TGTGCCAGTAGCCTTATCCGGGACAGACATCAGCCCCAGCATTTT.

This clonotype was found many times. CDR3 protein: CASSQILNQDRLGVDGYTF. Here the CDR3 DNA reads TGCGCCAGCAGCCAAATCCTGAACCAGGACAGGCTGGGGGTGGATGGCTACACCTTC. The V call is TRBV4-1, the J call TRBJ1-2, with TRBD1 matching over 7 bases. With 2 bases clipped from V and 6 bases from J, the junction kept 21 bases outside the gene matches. From germline, CDR1 is MGHRA and CDR2 YSYEKL. The CDR3 has 19 amino acids.

In its sample, this clonotype was seen many times. J is TRBJ2-3 and V is TRBV7-8; 7 bases align to TRBD2. With 5 bases clipped from V and 4 bases from J, the junction kept 12 bases outside the gene matches. This CDR3 region has 16 residues. The germline V gene encodes CDR1 SGHVS and CDR2 FQNEAQ. The CDR3 DNA reads as TGTGCCAGCAGCAACAGAGGAGGGACTACCTCAGATACGCAGTATTTT. Translating it yields CASSNRGGTTSDTQYF.

Many counts were recorded for this clonotype. The chain employs TRBV7-6 and TRBJ1-1; D unclear. Germline CDR1 SGHVS, CDR2 FNYEAQ. The CDR3 has 15 amino acids. Trimming stripped 4 bases from V and 3 bases from J, with 15 bases between. The CDR3 loop is CASSSPKGRYTEAFF. The CDR3 nucleotides are TGTGCCAGCAGCTCTCCGAAGGGAAGGTACACTGAAGCTTTCTTT.

In this sample, this clonotype turned up many times. CDR3 DNA: TGTGCCAGCAGCGCGGACGTATATAGCAATCAGCCCCAGCATTTT. Its translation is CASSADVYSNQPQHF. V and J are TRBV7-8 and TRBJ1-5; D remains ambiguous. CDR1 is SGHVS, CDR2 FQNEAQ, per germline. The CDR3 is 15 residues long. V dropped 5 bases and J dropped 0 bases, with 11 bases sitting between them.

Many counts were recorded for this clonotype. The chain couples TRBV4-1 to TRBJ2-7; no definite D call. V lost 0 bases and J lost 1, with 4 bases in between. The CDR3 has 13 residues. Germline loops: CDR1 MGHRA, CDR2 YSYEKL. DNA of the CDR3: TGCGCCAGCAGCCAAGAATGGTCCTACGAGCAGTACTTC. This translates into CASSQEWSYEQYF.

This clonotype was seen more than once but under ten times. CDR3 sequence (DNA): TGTGCCAGCAGTTTCACAACCGGGACGGATTACTACGAGCAGTACGTC. This codes for CASSFTTGTDYYEQYV. V gene TRBV6-2 or TRBV6-3 combines with J gene TRBJ2-7; the D gene could be TRBD1 or TRBD2 (5 bases each). Per germline, CDR1 MNHEY and CDR2 SVGEGT. The CDR3 sequence is 16 residues long. Trimming removed 4 bases at V and 3 bases at J, with 19 bases between.

The chain uses TRBV7-9 and TRBJ1-1; no clear D. The length of the CDR3 is 15 residues. Germline V gives CDR1 SEHNR, CDR2 FQNEAQ (reference sequence). Trimming shortened V by 5 bases and J by 2 bases, and 15 bases separated the two germline ends. The CDR3 here is CASSPFKDFNTEAFF. In DNA, the CDR3 is TGTGCCAGCAGCCCTTTTAAAGACTTCAACACTGAAGCTTTCTTT.

This clonotype was counted a few times. The chain combines TRBV7-8 with TRBJ1-1; the D gene is possibly TRBD1 (5 bases). CDR1 and CDR2 (germline): SGHVS, FQNEAQ. The CDR3 is 17 amino acids. V was pared by 1 base and J by 3 bases, with 18 bases between. The CDR3 loop is CASSLERLGRVDTEAFF. CDR3 DNA: TGTGCCAGCAGCTTAGAGCGACTTGGCAGGGTCGACACTGAAGCTTTCTTT.

This clonotype was recorded a few times. The chain recombines TRBV6-5 with TRBJ1-2; TRBD1 agrees at 7 bases. The CDR3 consists of 14 residues. V lost 5 bases, J lost 4 bases, and 7 bases stayed unmatched. The germline CDR1 and CDR2 sequences are MNHEY and SVGAGI. This CDR3 is CASSTDRPLYGYTF. The CDR3 nucleotides are TGTGCCAGCAGTACGGACAGGCCGCTCTATGGCTACACCTTC.

This clonotype showed up just a few times. With a much larger clone just one base away, this may be a read error. The CDR3 region is CASSLDGIEQFF. The CDR3 nucleotides are TGTGCCAGCAGCTTAGACGGGATTGAGCAGTTCTTC. The V and J genes are TRBV7-3 and TRBJ2-1; the D gene is possibly TRBD2 (5 bases). Trimming removed 2 bases at V and 9 bases at J, with 8 bases between. In germline, CDR1 is SGHTA, CDR2 FQGTGA. The CDR3 is made up of 12 amino acids.

The V and J genes are TRBV7-8 and TRBJ1-5; perhaps TRBD1 as D (6 bases). Per the germline V gene, CDR1 is SGHVS and CDR2 is FQNEAQ. V shed 1 base and J shed 5 bases, with 18 bases lying between them. The CDR3 extends over 17 amino acids. The CDR3 spells CASSLVVTGLGDQPQHF. The CDR3 DNA is TGTGCCAGCAGCTTAGTTGTAACAGGGTTGGGGGATCAGCCCCAGCATTTT. The variable domain in full, with the rest retrieved from reference TRBV7-8 and TRBJ1-5, is GAGVSQSPRYKVAKRGQDVALRCDPISGHVSLFWYQQALGQGPEFLTYFQNEAQLDKSGLPSDRFFAERPEGSVSTLKIQRTQQEDSAVYLCASSLVVTGLGDQPQHFGDGTRLSIL.

This clonotype has just a few counts. The rearrangement joins TRBV5-6 to TRBJ2-3, with D unclear. Trimming stripped 1 base from V and 0 bases from J, with 6 bases between. The germline V gene has CDR1 SGHDT and CDR2 YYEEEE. CDR3 length: 14 amino acids. CDR3: CASSLYPSTDTQYF. The CDR3 DNA reads as TGTGCCAGCAGCTTGTACCCTAGCACAGATACGCAGTATTTT.

As regards this clonotype: A read error is possible here, since a much larger clone lies one base away. The J gene is TRBJ1-5, the V gene TRBV7-8, with no clear D. Germline lookup yields CDR1 SGHVS and CDR2 FQNEAQ. There are 13 residues in the CDR3. Written as DNA, the CDR3 is TGTGCCACCCGGCGAGGTAGCAATCGGCCCCAGCATTTT. It specifies CATRRGSNRPQHF.

This clonotype occurred once. The V gene is TRBV5-8, the J gene TRBJ1-5, with TRBD1 as a possible D gene (6 bases). V lost 2 bases, J lost 1 base, and 16 bases lay in between. Germline values: CDR1 SGHTS, CDR2 YDEGEE. This CDR3 comprises 17 residues. In DNA form, the CDR3 reads TGTGCCAGCAGCTTAAGGGGGGCGGCAGTAAGCAATCAGCCCCAGCATTTT. It encodes CASSLRGAAVSNQPQHF. The variable domain in full, with the rest retrieved from reference TRBV5-8 and TRBJ1-5, is EAGVTQSPTHLIKTRGQQATLRCSPISGHTSVYWYQQALGLGLQFLLWYDEGEERNRGNFPPRFSGRQFPNYSSELNVNALELEDSALYLCASSLRGAAVSNQPQHFGDGTRLSIL.

In this sample, this clonotype turned up a few times. The chain has TRBV10-3 and TRBJ2-6, with TRBD1 matching over 10 bases. This CDR3 has 19 amino acids. In germline, CDR1 is ENHRY, CDR2 SYGVKD. V dropped 1 base and J dropped 4; count of bases not matched to a gene: 10. The CDR3: CAISEFWKGQGSGANVLTF. CDR3 sequence (DNA): TGTGCCATCAGTGAGTTTTGGAAGGGACAGGGGTCCGGGGCCAACGTCCTGACTTTC.

This clonotype was observed at least ten times. This chain connects TRBV7-2 to TRBJ1-5; the D gene is possibly TRBD1 (5 bases). The V and J ends lost 1 base and 7 bases respectively, with 11 bases between them. The CDR3 runs to 14 residues. The V gene's germline CDR1 is SGHTA and CDR2 FQGNSA. The DNA for the CDR3 is TGTGCCAGCAGCTTAGGGGCAGGGAGCCAGCCCCAGCATTTT. Its protein product is CASSLGAGSQPQHF.

The count of this clonotype is one. Being one base from a much bigger clone, this may be a read error. This chain joins TRBV7-6 and TRBJ2-2; 7 bases fit TRBD1. The V gene's germline CDR1 is SGHVS and CDR2 FNYEAQ. This CDR3 is built from 14 residues. The CDR3 sequence: CVSVPGGNTGELFF. CDR3 nucleotide sequence: TGTGTCAGCGTCCCAGGGGGGAACACCGGGGAGCTGTTTTTT. Drawing the rest from reference TRBV7-6 and TRBJ2-2, the complete variable domain is GAGVSQSPRYKVTKRGQDVALRCDPISGHVSLYWYRQALGQGPEFLTYFNYEAQQDKSGLPNDRFSAERPEGSISTLTIQRTEQRDSAMYRCVSVPGGNTGELFFGEGSRLTVL.

This rearrangement joins TRBV4-1 to TRBJ1-1; TRBD1 might be the D (6 bases). The CDR3 is made up of 14 amino acids. The V gene lost 2 bases and the J gene lost 6 bases, with 13 bases spanning the gap. Germline CDR1 MGHRA, CDR2 YSYEKL. CDR3: CASSQYTGLAEAFF. The CDR3 coding sequence is TGCGCCAGCAGCCAATACACAGGGCTCGCTGAAGCTTTCTTT.